Listed below are T cell receptor beta chains from one sample, sequenced in a study of OX40 agonist ivuxolimab in advanced cancers. TCRdb's copy holds only in-frame clones and misses some; the assay was immunoSEQ multiplex PCR. The sample carries nearly 110,000 clones, 75% to 95% recorded once. The specimen was CD4+ or CD8+ T cells sorted from blood, collected in a trial of the OX40 agonist ivuxolimab. The receptors shown here come from an adult with an advanced solid tumor such as melanoma, head and neck, liver or kidney cancer. Both conserved end residues are part of each CDR3. The order of the fields is D gene, J gene, V gene, clone size, CDR3 protein, CDR3 DNA. A D gene is named only where the DNA matches it firmly. Clone size is shown for a subset of rows, as once, few, many or a class of expanded clone.

>TRBD1|TRBJ1-5|TRBV28|NA
CASSTRLGQLNQPQHF
TGTGCCAGCAGTACCCGCCTGGGACAGCTCAATCAGCCCCAGCATTTT
>NA|TRBJ1-1|TRBV19|NA
CASSSRPFIEAFF
TGTGCCAGTAGTTCCCGGCCCTTCATCGAAGCTTTCTTT
>NA|TRBJ2-7|TRBV7-9|NA
CASRGDSGEQYF
TGTGCCAGCCGCGGGGATTCAGGCGAGCAGTACTTC
>TRBD1|TRBJ1-4|TRBV10-3|NA
CAISRTGGERNEKLFF
TGTGCCATCAGCCGGACAGGGGGGGAAAGGAATGAAAAACTGTTTTTT
>NA|TRBJ1-4|TRBV30|NA
CAWGRATSEKLFF
TGTGCCTGGGGACGGGCTACCTCCGAAAAACTGTTTTTT
>NA|TRBJ1-2|TRBV27|NA
CASSSLSGGSHNGYTF
TGTGCCAGCAGTTCCTTATCCGGGGGCAGTCATAATGGCTACACCTTC
>TRBD1|TRBJ1-6|TRBV28|NA
CASRPGTDNSPLHF
TGTGCCAGCAGGCCCGGGACAGATAATTCACCCCTCCACTTT
>NA|TRBJ2-1|TRBV15|NA
CATSRDQGRGYEQFF
TGTGCCACCAGCAGAGATCAGGGTAGGGGGTATGAGCAGTTCTTC
>TRBD1|TRBJ1-5|TRBV6-1|once
CASNRQGSNQPQHF
TGTGCCAGCAATAGACAGGGTAGCAATCAGCCCCAGCATTTT
>NA|TRBJ1-2|TRBV5-1|NA
CASSVDSSNYGYTF
TGCGCCAGCAGCGTGGACAGCTCTAACTATGGCTACACCTTC
>TRBD2|TRBJ2-3|TRBV7-2|NA
CASSLAGGLPQYF
TGTGCCAGCAGCTTAGCGGGGGGGTTACCGCAGTATTTT
>TRBD1|TRBJ1-2|TRBV9|NA
CASSVVTGGYGYTF
TGTGCCAGCAGCGTAGTAACAGGGGGCTATGGCTACACCTTC
>NA|TRBJ1-1|TRBV6-6|NA
CASSPPGGSTEAFF
TGTGCCAGCAGTCCCCCTGGGGGGAGCACTGAAGCTTTCTTT
>NA|TRBJ1-2|TRBV6-5|NA
CASRKGANYGYTF
TGTGCCAGCAGAAAGGGGGCTAACTATGGCTACACCTTC
>NA|TRBJ1-6|TRBV5-1|NA
CASSLGAGGNSPLHF
TGCGCCAGCAGCTTGGGGGCCGGGGGGAATTCACCCCTCCACTTT
>TRBD1|TRBJ1-1|TRBV5-1|NA
CASSLDGQGNTEAFF
TGCGCCAGCAGCTTGGACGGACAGGGAAACACTGAAGCTTTCTTT
>NA|TRBJ2-5|TRBV2|NA
CASGQLQETQYF
TGTGCCAGTGGACAGTTACAAGAGACCCAGTACTTC
>NA|TRBJ2-3|TRBV9|once
CASSPRLRGDTQYF
TGTGCCAGCAGCCCCCGACTCCGCGGGGATACGCAGTATTTT